The sequence of this TCR beta chain was determined in a study of long-term antiretroviral therapy in people with HIV. Study information: First collections came about a decade before the 2015 immediate-ART recommendation. Study outcomes and limitations: Repertoires in HIV (unlike those of controls) had narrower CDR3 length ranges.

Points on this clone: Its antigen is unknown.

Every one of the participants with HIV received treatment in the United States. Specimens held about 0.95-10 million cryopreserved PBMC prior to DNA extraction. At the survey level, the v3.0 immunoSEQ assay was run. The protocol was immunoSEQ multiplex PCR, while the TCRdb copy is restricted to in-frame clones and leaves out a portion. The repertoire holds approximately 34,000 clones, with less than 90% as singletons. Trimming left V 2 bases short and J 1 base short, with 20 bases between. CDR1 KGHSH and CDR2 LQKENI come from the germline V gene. The CDR3 totals 18 residues. The sample in question was unsorted PBMCs, obtained 1 year after starting antiretroviral therapy. This TCR came from a man in his late teens or twenties with HIV. The genes are TRBV18 and TRBJ1-2; unclear D gene. The CDR3 region has the DNA TGTGCCAGCTCACCATCGGAAGGCGGAAACCCTAATAACTATGGCTACACCTTC. The encoded protein is CASSPSEGGNPNNYGYTF.